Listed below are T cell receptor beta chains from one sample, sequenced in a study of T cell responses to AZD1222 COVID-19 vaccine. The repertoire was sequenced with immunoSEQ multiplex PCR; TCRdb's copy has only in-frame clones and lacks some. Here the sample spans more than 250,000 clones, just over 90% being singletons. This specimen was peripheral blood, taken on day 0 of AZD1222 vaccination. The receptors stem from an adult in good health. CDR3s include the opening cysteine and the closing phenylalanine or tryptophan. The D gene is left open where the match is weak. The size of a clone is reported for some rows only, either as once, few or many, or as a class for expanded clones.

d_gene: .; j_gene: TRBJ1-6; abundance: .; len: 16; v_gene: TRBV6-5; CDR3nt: TGTGCCAGCAGTTACTCGGTTAACACAAATAATTCACCCCTCCACTTT; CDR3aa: CASSYSVNTNNSPLHF
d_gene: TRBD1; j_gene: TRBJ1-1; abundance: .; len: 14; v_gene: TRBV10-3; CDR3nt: TGTGCCATCAGACAGGGGAATAGAAACACTGAAGCTTTCTTT; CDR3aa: CAIRQGNRNTEAFF
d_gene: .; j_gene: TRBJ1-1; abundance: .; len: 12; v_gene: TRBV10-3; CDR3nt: TGTGCCATCAGCGGATCGAACACTGAAGCTTTCTTT; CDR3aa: CAISGSNTEAFF
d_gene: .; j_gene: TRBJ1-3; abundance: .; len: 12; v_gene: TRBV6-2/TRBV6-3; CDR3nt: TGTGCCAGCAGTTTCTCTGGAAACACCATATATTTT; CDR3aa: CASSFSGNTIYF
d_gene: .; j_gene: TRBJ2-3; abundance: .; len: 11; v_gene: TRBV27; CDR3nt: TGTGCCAGCAGTTTCTCAGATACGCAGTATTTT; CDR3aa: CASSFSDTQYF
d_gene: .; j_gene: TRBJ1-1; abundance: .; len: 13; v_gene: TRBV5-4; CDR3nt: TGTGCCAGCAGCTACGCACCAAACACTGAAGCTTTCTTT; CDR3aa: CASSYAPNTEAFF
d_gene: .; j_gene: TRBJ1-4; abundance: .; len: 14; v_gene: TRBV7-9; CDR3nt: TGTGCCAGCAGCTTGGGGGGGCTTAATGAAAAACTGTTTTTT; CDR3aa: CASSLGGLNEKLFF
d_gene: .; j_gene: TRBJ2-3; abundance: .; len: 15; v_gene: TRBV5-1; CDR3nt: TGCGCCAGCAGCTTACAGAGATCTAGCACAGATACGCAGTATTTT; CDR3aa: CASSLQRSSTDTQYF
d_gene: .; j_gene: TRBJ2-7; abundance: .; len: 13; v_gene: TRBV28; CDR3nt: TGTGCCAGCAGCCCCCCCGTGGTAAACGAGCAGTACTTC; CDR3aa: CASSPPVVNEQYF
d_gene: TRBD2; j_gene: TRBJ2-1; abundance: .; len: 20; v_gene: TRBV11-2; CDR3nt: TGTGCCAGCAGCTTAGAGCCCGGGGCTAGCGGGAGGGGCTCCTACAATGAGCAGTTCTTC; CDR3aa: CASSLEPGASGRGSYNEQFF
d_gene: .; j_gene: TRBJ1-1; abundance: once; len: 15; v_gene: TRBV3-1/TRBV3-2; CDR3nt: TGTGCCAGCAGCCAAGACTATGCGGGAAACACTGAAGCTTTCTTT; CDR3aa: CASSQDYAGNTEAFF
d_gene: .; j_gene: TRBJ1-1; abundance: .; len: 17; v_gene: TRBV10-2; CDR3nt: TGCGCCAGCAGTGAGTCGAAGTGGGGACGGTGGAACACTGAAGCTTTCTTT; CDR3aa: CASSESKWGRWNTEAFF
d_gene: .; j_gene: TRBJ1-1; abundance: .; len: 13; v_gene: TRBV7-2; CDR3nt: TGTGCCAGCAGCTTCGGCAGGGATACTGAAGCTTTCTTT; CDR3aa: CASSFGRDTEAFF
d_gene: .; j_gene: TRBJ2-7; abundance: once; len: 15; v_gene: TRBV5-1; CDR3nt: TGCGCCAGCAGCTGGACGCCGGACTCCACCTACGAGCAGTACTTC; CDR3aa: CASSWTPDSTYEQYF
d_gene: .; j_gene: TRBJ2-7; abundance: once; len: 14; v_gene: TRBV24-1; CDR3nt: TGTGCCACCAGTGATTTGAAGGGTTACTACGAGCAGTACTTC; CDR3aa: CATSDLKGYYEQYF
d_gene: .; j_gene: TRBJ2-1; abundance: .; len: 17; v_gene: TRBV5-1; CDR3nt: TGCGCCAGCAGCTTAATTGGACAGTTCGGGGGGTACAATGAGCAGTTCTTC; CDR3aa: CASSLIGQFGGYNEQFF
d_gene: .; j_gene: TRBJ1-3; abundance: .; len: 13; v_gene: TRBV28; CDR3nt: TGTGCCAGCTGGGGGGTATCAGGAAACACCATATATTTT; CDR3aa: CASWGVSGNTIYF
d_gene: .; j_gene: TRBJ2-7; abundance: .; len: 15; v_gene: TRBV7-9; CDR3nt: TGTGCCAGCCGCCCGGCGCTAGCGTCCTCCTACGAGCAGTACTTC; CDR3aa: CASRPALASSYEQYF
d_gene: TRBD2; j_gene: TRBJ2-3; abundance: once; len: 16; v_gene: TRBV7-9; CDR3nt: TGTGCCAGCAGCCGCCTAGCGGGGGGGCGGGCAGATACGCAGTATTTT; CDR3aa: CASSRLAGGRADTQYF
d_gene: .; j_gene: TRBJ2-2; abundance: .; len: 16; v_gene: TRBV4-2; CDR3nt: TGTGCCAGCAGCCCCCCGCCCGGGCGAGAAGGGGGGGAGCTGTTTTTT; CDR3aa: CASSPPPGREGGELFF
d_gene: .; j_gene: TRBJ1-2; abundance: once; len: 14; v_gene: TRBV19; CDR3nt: TGTGCCAGTAGGGAGTCGGGGACAAGAAATGGCTACACCTTC; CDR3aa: CASRESGTRNGYTF
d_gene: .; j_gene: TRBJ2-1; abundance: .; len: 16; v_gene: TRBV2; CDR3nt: TGTGCCAGCACCCCCCTTGGGCATTTCTCCTACAATGAGCAGTTCTTC; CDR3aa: CASTPLGHFSYNEQFF
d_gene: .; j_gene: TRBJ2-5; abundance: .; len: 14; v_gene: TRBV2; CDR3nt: TGTGCCAGCAGTGAAGACAGGGTGAGGGGGACCCAGTACTTC; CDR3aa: CASSEDRVRGTQYF
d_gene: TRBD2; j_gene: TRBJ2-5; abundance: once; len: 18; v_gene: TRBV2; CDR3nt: TGTGCCAGCAGTGAACCGGGACTAGCGGGGGGCGCCAGGGAGACCCAGTACTTC; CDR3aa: CASSEPGLAGGARETQYF
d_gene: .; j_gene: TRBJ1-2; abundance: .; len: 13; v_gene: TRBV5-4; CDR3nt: TGTGCCAGCAGCCCTCCCGGTCCCTATGGCTACACCTTC; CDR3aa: CASSPPGPYGYTF
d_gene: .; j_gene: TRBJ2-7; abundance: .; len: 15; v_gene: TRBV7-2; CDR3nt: TGTGCCAGCAGCTCCGGCTCTCTGGGAGCTTACGAGCAGTACTTC; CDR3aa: CASSSGSLGAYEQYF
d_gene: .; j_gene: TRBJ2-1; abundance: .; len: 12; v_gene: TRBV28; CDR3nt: TGTGCCACCGAGACGGCCTACAATGAGCAGTTCTTC; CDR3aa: CATETAYNEQFF
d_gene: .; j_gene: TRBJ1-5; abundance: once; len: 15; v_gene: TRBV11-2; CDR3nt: TGTGCCAGCAGCTTAGACGACAGGCGTAATCAGCCCCAGCATTTT; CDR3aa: CASSLDDRRNQPQHF
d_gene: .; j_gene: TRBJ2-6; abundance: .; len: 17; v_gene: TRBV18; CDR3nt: TGTGCCAGCTCACCACCGGGTACTCTCGCTGGGGCCAACGTCCTGACTTTC; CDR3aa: CASSPPGTLAGANVLTF
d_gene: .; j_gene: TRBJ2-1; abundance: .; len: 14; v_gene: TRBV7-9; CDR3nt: TGTGCCAGCAGCTTAGACGGGAGTTCGGATGAGCAGTTCTTC; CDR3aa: CASSLDGSSDEQFF
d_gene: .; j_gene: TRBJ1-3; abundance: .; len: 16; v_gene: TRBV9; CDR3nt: TGTGCCAGCAGCGTAGAGCCCACAGGGACTGGAAACACCATATATTTT; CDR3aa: CASSVEPTGTGNTIYF
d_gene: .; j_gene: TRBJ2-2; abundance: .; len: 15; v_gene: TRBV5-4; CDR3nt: TGTGCCAGCAGCTATACAGGGACGAACACCGGGGAGCTGTTTTTT; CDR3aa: CASSYTGTNTGELFF
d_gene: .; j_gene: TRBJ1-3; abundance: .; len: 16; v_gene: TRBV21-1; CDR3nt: TGTGCCAGCAGCAAAGCGCTTTTGGACCCACCGGACACCATATATTTT; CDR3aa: CASSKALLDPPDTIYF
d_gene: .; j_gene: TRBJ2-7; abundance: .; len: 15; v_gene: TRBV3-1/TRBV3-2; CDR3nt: TGTGCCAGCAGCCCATCCGGGGGACTCTCCTACGAGCAGTACTTC; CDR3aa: CASSPSGGLSYEQYF
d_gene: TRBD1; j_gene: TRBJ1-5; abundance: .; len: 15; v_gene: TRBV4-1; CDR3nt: TGCGCCAGCAGCCTCCGAGGACAGGCCGGTCGGCCCCAGCATTTT; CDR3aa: CASSLRGQAGRPQHF
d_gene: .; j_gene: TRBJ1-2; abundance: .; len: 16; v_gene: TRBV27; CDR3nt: TGTGCCAGCATCGCCAGCCTGGGGCAGACGAACTATGGCTACACCTTC; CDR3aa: CASIASLGQTNYGYTF
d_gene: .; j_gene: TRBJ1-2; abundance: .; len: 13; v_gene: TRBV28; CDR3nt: TGTGCCACCAAGGGGGGTCGGGGCTATGGCTACACCTTC; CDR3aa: CATKGGRGYGYTF
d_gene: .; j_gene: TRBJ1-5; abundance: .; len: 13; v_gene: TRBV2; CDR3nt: TGTGCCAGCAGTGACGATAGCAATCAGCCCCAGCATTTT; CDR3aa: CASSDDSNQPQHF
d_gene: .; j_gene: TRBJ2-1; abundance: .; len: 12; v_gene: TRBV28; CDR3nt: TGTGCCAGCAGTTTGACTTACAATGAGCAGTTCTTC; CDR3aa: CASSLTYNEQFF
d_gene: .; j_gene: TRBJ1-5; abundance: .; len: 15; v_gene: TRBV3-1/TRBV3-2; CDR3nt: TGTGCCAGCAGCCCTTACCCGCAGGCCAATCAGCCCCAGCATTTT; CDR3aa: CASSPYPQANQPQHF
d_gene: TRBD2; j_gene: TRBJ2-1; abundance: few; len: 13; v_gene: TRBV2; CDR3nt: TGTGCCGGAGGGACTAGCGGGGGGAGTGAGCAGTTCTTC; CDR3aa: CAGGTSGGSEQFF
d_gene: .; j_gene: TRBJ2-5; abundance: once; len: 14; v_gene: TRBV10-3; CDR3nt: TGTGCCATCAGTGAGTCGAGGTGGGAAGAGACCCAGTACTTC; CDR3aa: CAISESRWEETQYF